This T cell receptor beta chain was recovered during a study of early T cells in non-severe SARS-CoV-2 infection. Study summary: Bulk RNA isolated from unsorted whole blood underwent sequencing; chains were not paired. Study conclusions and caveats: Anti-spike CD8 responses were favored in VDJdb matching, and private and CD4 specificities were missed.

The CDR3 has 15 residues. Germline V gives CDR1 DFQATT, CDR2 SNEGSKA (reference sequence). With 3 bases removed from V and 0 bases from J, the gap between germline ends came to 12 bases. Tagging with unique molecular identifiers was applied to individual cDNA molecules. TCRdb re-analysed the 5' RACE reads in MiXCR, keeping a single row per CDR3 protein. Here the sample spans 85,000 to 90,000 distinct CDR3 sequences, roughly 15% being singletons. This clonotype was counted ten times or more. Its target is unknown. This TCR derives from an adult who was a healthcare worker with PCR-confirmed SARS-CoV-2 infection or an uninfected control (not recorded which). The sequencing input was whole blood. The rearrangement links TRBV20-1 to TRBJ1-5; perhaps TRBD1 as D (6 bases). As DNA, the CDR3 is TGCAGTGCTAGCCTACAGGGACATAGCAATCAGCCCCAGCATTTT. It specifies CSASLQGHSNQPQHF.